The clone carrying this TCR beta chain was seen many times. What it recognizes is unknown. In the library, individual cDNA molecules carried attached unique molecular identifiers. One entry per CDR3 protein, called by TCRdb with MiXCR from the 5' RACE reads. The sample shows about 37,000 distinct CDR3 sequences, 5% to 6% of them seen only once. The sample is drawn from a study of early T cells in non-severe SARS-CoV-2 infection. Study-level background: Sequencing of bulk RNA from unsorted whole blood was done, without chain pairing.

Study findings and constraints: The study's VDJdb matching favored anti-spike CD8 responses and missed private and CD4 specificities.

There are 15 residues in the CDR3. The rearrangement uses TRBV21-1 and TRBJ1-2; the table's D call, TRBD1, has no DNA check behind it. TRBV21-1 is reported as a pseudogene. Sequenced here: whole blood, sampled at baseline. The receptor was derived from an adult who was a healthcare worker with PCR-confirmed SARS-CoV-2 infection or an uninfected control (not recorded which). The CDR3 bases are TGTGCCAGCAGCCTGATCCCGGGGGGCACGGATGGCTACACCTTC. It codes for CASSLIPGGTDGYTF.